Below, 8 T cell receptor beta chains from the same sample are listed, as sequenced in a study of blood T cell repertoires in COVID-19. Generated by immunoSEQ multiplex PCR, the TCRdb table keeps only in-frame clones and is missing some. The table has 450,000 or so clones, 89% seen once. The specimen was peripheral blood. The receptors originated from a man between 18 and 35 years old with COVID-19, enrolled during active disease.

This clone was observed a single time. This chain uses TRBV27 with TRBJ2-7, with no clear D. Germline V gene data show CDR1 as MNHEY and CDR2 as SMNVEV (reference sequence). The V end lost 6 bases, the J end lost 2 bases, and 8 bases lay between the germline ends. This CDR3 comprises 12 residues. The CDR3 DNA follows: TGTGCCAGCAGACTAACCCCCTACGAGCAGTACTTC. This translates into CASRLTPYEQYF.

The rearrangement uses TRBV19 and TRBJ1-2, with D uncertain. Germline V gene data show CDR1 as LNHDA and CDR2 as SQIVND (reference sequence). The length of the CDR3 is 14 residues. Trimming removed 0 bases from V and 4 bases from J, with 9 bases in between. The CDR3 spells CASSIDGVVYGYTF. CDR3 bases: TGTGCCAGTAGTATAGACGGAGTTGTCTATGGCTACACCTTC.

A few counts support this clone. The V gene is TRBV4-1, the J gene TRBJ2-2, with D maybe TRBD1 (6 bases). This CDR3 contains 15 residues. CDR1 is MGHRA, CDR2 YSYEKL, per germline. V lost 0 bases, J lost 4 bases, and 9 bases lay in between. The CDR3 DNA is TGCGCCAGCAGCCAAGATCAGGGGTTCACCGGGGAGCTGTTTTTT. This codes for CASSQDQGFTGELFF.

In its sample, this clone was seen once. The chain employs TRBV27 and TRBJ2-6; the match to TRBD1 covers 9 bases. The trim removed 6 bases at V and 0 bases at J, leaving 9 bases unmatched. CDR1 and CDR2 (germline): MNHEY, SMNVEV (reference sequence). The CDR3 totals 18 residues. The CDR3 is CASRRPGQGGSGANVLTF. The CDR3 coding sequence is TGTGCCAGCAGACGACCGGGACAGGGCGGCTCTGGGGCCAACGTCCTGACTTTC.

The V call is TRBV7-9, the J call TRBJ2-1; 12 positions agree with TRBD2. V was pared by 5 bases and J by 4 bases, with 3 bases of the junction left unmatched. Germline V gene data show CDR1 as SEHNR and CDR2 as FQNEAQ (reference sequence). The CDR3 consists of 15 residues. The CDR3 coding sequence is TGTGCCAGCAGCACACTAGCGGGGGGTTACAATGAGCAGTTCTTC. Its protein is CASSTLAGGYNEQFF.

This chain connects TRBV6-5 to TRBJ1-6; D gene ambiguous. This CDR3 region has 14 residues. V lost 6 bases, J lost 7 bases, and 13 bases lay in between. CDR1 MNHEY and CDR2 SVGAGI come from the germline V gene. CDR3 loop: CASRTDGGNSPLHF. CDR3 coding DNA: TGTGCCAGCAGGACTGACGGTGGAAATTCACCCCTCCACTTT.

The V call is TRBV19, the J call TRBJ2-1; 14 bases are shared with TRBD2. After removal of 5 bases from V and 3 bases from J, the junction contained 12 bases not matched to a gene. The CDR3 is 19 amino acids. Germline assignment: CDR1 LNHDA and CDR2 SQIVND (reference sequence). CDR3 sequence (DNA): TGTGCCAGTAGTCCAGGACTAGCGGGAGGCCAACACTTCTACAATGAGCAGTTCTTC. Amino acids: CASSPGLAGGQHFYNEQFF.

Turning to this clone: Other DNA sequences in this sample translate to the same CDR3. The chain carries TRBV18 and TRBJ1-1; D gene ambiguous. Germline V CDR1 and CDR2: KGHSH, LQKENI. CDR3 size: 13 residues. The V gene lost 2 bases and the J gene lost 1 base, with 5 bases spanning the gap. CDR3 loop: CASSPSGNTEAFF. The CDR3, as DNA: TGTGCCAGCTCACCAAGCGGGAACACTGAAGCTTTCTTT.